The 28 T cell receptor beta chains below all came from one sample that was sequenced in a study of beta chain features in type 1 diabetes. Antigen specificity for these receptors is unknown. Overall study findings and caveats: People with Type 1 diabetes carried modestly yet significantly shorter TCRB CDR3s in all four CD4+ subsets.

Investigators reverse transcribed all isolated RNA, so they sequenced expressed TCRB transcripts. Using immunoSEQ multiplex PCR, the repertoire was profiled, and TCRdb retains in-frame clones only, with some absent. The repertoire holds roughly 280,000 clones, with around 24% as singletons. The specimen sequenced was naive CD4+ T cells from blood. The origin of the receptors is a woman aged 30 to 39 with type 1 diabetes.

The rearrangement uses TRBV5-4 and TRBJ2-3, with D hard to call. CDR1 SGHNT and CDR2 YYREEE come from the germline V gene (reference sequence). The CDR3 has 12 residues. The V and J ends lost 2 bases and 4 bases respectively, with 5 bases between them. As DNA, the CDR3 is TGTGCCAGCAGCTTTTCTGCAGATACGCAGTATTTT. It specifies CASSFSADTQYF.

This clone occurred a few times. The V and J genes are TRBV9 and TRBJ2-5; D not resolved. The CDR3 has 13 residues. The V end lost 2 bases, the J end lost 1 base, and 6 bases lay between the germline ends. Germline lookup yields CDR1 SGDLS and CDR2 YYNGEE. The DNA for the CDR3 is TGTGCCAGCAGCGTCTCCCCCCAAGAGACCCAGTACTTC. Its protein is CASSVSPQETQYF.

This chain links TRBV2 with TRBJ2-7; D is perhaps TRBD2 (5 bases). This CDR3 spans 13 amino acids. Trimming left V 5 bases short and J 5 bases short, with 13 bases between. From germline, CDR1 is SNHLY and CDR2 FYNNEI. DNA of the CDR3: TGTGCCAGCAGTAAAACCGCGGGCCACGAGCAGTACTTC. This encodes CASSKTAGHEQYF.

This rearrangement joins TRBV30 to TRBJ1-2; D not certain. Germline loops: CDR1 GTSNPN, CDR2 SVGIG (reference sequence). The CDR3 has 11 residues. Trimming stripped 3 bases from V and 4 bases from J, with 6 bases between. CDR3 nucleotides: TGTGCCTGGAGCCCTACCTATGGCTACACCTTC. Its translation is CAWSPTYGYTF.

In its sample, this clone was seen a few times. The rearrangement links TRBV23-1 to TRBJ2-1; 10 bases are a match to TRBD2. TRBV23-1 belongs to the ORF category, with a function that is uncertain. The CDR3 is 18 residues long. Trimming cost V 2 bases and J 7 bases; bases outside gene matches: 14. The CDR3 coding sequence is TGCGCCAGCAGTCAACCCCCCCCTCTAGCGGGAGTGGGTAATGAGCAGTTCTTC. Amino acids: CASSQPPPLAGVGNEQFF.

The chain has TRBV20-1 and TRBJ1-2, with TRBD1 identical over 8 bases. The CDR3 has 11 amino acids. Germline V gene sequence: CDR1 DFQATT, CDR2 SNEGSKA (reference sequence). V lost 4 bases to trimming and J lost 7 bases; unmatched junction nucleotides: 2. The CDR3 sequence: CSATDRAGYTF. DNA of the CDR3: TGCAGTGCTACGGACAGGGCTGGCTACACCTTC.

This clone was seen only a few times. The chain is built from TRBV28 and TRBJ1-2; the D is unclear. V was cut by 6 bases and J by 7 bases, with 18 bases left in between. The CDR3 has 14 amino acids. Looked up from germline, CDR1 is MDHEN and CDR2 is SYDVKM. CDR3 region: CASSLPGKVGGYTF. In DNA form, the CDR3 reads TGTGCCAGCAGCCTCCCCGGGAAGGTCGGTGGCTACACCTTC.

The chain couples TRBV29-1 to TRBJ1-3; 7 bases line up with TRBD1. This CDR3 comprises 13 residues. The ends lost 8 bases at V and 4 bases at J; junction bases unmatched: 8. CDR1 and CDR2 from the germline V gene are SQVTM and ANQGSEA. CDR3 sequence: CSIQGDAGNTIYF. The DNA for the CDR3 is TGCAGCATCCAGGGGGACGCCGGAAACACCATATATTTT. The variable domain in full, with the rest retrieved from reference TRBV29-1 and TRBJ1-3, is SAVISQKPSRDICQRGTSLTIQCQVDSQVTMMFWYRQQPGQSLTLIATANQGSEATYESGFVIDKFPISRPNLTFSTLTVSNMSPEDSSIYLCSIQGDAGNTIYFGEGSWLTVV.

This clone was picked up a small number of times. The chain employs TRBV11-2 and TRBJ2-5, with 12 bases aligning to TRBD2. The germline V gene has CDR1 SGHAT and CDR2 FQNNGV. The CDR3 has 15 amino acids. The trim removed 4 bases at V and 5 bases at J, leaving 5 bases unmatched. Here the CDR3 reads CASSSGLAGFETQYF. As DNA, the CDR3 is TGTGCCAGCAGCTCCGGACTAGCGGGATTCGAGACCCAGTACTTC.

CDR3 loop: CASSSGVRFGEQFF. The CDR3 nucleotides read TGTGCCAGCAGTTCGGGGGTAAGATTCGGGGAGCAGTTCTTC. The chain links TRBV25-1 to TRBJ2-1; a possible D gene is TRBD2 (6 bases). The CDR3 extends over 14 amino acids. V was cut by 5 bases and J by 10 bases, with 18 bases left in between. Germline V lookup: CDR1 MGHDK, CDR2 SYGVNS. The complete variable domain, with remaining parts taken from reference TRBV25-1 and TRBJ2-1, reads EADIYQTPRYLVIGTGKKITLECSQTMGHDKMYWYQQDPGMELHLIHYSYGVNSTEKGDLSSESTVSRIRTEHFPLTLESARPSHTSQYLCASSSGVRFGEQFFGPGTRLTVL.

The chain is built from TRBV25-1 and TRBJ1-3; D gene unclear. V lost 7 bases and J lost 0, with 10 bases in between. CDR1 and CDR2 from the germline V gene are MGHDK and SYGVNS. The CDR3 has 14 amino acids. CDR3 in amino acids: CASTDWPSGNTIYF. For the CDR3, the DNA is TGTGCCAGCACTGATTGGCCCTCTGGAAACACCATATATTTT.

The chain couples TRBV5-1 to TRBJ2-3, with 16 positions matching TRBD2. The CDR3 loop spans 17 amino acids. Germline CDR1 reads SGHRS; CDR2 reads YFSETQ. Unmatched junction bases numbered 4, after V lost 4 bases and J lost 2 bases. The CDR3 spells CASSPGTSGRVTDTQYF. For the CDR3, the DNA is TGCGCCAGCAGCCCTGGGACTAGCGGGAGGGTCACAGATACGCAGTATTTT.

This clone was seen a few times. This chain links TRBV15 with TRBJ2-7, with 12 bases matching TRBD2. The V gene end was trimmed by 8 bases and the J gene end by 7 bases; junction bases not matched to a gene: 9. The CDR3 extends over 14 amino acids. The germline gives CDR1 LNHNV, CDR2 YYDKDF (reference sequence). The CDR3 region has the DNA TGTGCCACCGGCCTAGCGGGAGGGGTGACTGAGCAGTACTTC. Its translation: CATGLAGGVTEQYF. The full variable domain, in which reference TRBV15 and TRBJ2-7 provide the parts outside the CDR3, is DAMVIQNPRYQVTQFGKPVTLSCSQTLNHNVMYWYQQKSSQAPKLLFHYYDKDFNNEADTPDNFQSRRPNTSFCFLDIRSPGLGDTAMYLCATGLAGGVTEQYFGPGTRLTVT.

CDR3: CATSRKTFSTDTQYF. DNA of the CDR3: TGTGCCACTAGCAGAAAAACCTTTAGCACAGATACGCAGTATTTT. The chain combines TRBV27 with TRBJ2-3, with D possibly being TRBD2 (5 bases). The CDR3 covers 15 residues. V was pared by 10 bases and J by 0 bases, with 17 bases between. Germline V lookup: CDR1 MNHEY, CDR2 SMNVEV (reference sequence).

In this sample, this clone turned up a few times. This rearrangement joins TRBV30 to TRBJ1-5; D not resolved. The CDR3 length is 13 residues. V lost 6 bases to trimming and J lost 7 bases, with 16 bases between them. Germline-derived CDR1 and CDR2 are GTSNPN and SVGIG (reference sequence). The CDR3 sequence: CACQFVSGQPQHF. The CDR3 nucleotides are TGTGCCTGCCAGTTCGTGTCGGGACAGCCCCAGCATTTT.

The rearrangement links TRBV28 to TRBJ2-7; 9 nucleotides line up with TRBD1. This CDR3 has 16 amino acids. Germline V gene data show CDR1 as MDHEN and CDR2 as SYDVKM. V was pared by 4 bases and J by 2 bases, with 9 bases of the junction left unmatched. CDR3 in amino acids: CASSSHEGTGTYEQYF. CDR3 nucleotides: TGTGCCAGCAGTTCCCACGAGGGGACAGGGACCTACGAGCAGTACTTC.

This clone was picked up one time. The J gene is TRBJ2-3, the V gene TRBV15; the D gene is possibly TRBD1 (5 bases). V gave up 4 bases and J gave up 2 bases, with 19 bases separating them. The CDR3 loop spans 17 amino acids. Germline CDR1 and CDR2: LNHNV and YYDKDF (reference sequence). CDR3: CATSTSRDSQITDTQYF. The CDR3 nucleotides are TGTGCCACCAGCACGTCCAGAGACAGCCAGATCACAGATACGCAGTATTTT.

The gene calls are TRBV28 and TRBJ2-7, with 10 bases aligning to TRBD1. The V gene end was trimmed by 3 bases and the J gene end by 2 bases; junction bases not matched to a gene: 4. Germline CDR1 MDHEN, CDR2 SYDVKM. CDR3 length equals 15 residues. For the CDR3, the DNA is TGTGCCAGCAGTTTGGGGACAGGGGTAACCTACGAGCAGTACTTC. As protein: CASSLGTGVTYEQYF.

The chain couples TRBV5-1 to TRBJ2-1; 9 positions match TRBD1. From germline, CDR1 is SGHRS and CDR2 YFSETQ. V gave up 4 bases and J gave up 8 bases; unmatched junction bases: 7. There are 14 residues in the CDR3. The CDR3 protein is CASSTSQGADEQFF. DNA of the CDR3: TGCGCCAGCAGCACTTCACAGGGGGCCGATGAGCAGTTCTTC.

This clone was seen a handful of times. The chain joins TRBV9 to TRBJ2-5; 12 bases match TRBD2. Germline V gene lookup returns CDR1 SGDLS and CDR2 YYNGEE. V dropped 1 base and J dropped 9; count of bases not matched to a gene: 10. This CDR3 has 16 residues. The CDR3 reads CASSVTPSGRAGSQYF. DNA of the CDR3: TGTGCCAGCAGCGTAACCCCTAGCGGGAGGGCCGGGTCCCAGTACTTC.

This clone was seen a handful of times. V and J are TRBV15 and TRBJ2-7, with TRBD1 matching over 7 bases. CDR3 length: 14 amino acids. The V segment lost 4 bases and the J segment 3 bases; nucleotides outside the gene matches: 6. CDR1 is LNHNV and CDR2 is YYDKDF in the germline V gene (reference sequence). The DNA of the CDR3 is TGTGCCACCAGCATGGCAGGGGGAAACTACGAGCAGTACTTC. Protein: CATSMAGGNYEQYF.

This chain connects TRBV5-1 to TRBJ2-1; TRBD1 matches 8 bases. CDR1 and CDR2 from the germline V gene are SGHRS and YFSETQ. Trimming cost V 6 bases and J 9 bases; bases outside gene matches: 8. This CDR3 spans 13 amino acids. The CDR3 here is CASKGQGAFEQFF. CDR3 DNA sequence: TGCGCCAGCAAGGGTCAGGGGGCTTTTGAGCAGTTCTTC. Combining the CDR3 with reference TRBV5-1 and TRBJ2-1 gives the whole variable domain KAGVTQTPRYLIKTRGQQVTLSCSPISGHRSVSWYQQTPGQGLQFLFEYFSETQRNKGNFPGRFSGRQFSNSRSEMNVSTLELGDSALYLCASKGQGAFEQFFGPGTRLTVL.

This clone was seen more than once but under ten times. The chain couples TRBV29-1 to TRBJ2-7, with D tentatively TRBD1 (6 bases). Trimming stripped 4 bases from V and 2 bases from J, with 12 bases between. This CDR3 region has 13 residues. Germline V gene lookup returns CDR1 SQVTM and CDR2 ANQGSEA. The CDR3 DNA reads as TGCAGCGTTGTCGGCAGGGGAACCTACGAGCAGTACTTC. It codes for CSVVGRGTYEQYF.

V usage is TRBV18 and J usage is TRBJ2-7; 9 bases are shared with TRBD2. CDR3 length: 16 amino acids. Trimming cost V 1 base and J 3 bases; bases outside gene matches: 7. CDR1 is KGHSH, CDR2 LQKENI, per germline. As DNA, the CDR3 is TGTGCCAGCTCACCACAGGTGGTTAGCGGGAGCTACGAGCAGTACTTC. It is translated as CASSPQVVSGSYEQYF.

This CDR3 is CAWSARTEAFF. Here the CDR3 DNA reads TGTGCCTGGAGTGCCCGCACTGAAGCTTTCTTT. V usage is TRBV30 and J usage is TRBJ1-1, with unresolved D. This CDR3 has 11 residues. V gave up 1 base and J gave up 4 bases, with 4 bases separating them. In germline, CDR1 is GTSNPN, CDR2 SVGIG (reference sequence).

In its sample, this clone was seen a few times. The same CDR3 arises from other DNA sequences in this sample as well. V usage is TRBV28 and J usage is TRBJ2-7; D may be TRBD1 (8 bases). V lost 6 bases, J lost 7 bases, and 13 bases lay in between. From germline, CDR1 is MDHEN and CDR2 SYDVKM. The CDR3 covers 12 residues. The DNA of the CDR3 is TGTGCCAGCAGCTCACAGGGGGGGGAGCAGTACTTC. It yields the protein CASSSQGGEQYF.

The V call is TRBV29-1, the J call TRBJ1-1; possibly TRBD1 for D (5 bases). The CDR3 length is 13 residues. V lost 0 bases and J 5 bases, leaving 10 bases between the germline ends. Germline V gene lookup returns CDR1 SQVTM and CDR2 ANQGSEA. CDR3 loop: CSVEEQAPTEAFF. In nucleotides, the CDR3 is TGCAGCGTTGAAGAACAGGCTCCGACTGAAGCTTTCTTT.

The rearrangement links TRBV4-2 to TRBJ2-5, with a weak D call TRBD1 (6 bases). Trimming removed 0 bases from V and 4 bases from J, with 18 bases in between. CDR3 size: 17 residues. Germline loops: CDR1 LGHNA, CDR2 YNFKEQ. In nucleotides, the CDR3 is TGTGCCAGCAGCCAAGAACCCAGCCTCAGGGGTTTAGAGACCCAGTACTTC. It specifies CASSQEPSLRGLETQYF.